Below are 5 T cell receptor beta chains sequenced from a single sample in a study of early T cells in non-severe SARS-CoV-2 infection. MiXCR, run by TCRdb on the 5' RACE reads, gives a single entry per CDR3 protein. Of approximately 52,000 distinct CDR3 sequences in the sample, 8.2% were seen once. Material for sequencing was whole blood. These receptors all stem from an adult who was a healthcare worker with PCR-confirmed SARS-CoV-2 infection or an uninfected control (not recorded which).

V usage is TRBV10-3 and J usage is TRBJ1-1, with D maybe TRBD1 (5 bases). Trimming shortened V by 6 bases and J by 1 base, and 9 bases separated the two germline ends. This CDR3 contains 13 residues. In germline, CDR1 is ENHRY, CDR2 SYGVKD. This CDR3 reads CAIRSTGNTEAFF. CDR3 nucleotide sequence: TGTGCCATCAGGTCCACAGGGAACACTGAAGCTTTCTTT.

Worth noting for this clonotype: Just one base apart from a much larger clone, this may be a read error. The chain combines TRBV19 with TRBJ2-3, with 10 bases matching TRBD2. Germline loops: CDR1 LNHDA, CDR2 SQIVND (reference sequence). Trimming at V came to 5 bases and at J to 10 bases, leaving 12 bases not matched to a gene. This CDR3 has 15 amino acids. The CDR3 DNA reads as TGTGCCAGTAGTCGGGCTAGCGGGAGAAATACTCCGCAGTATTTT. Translating it yields CASSRASGRNTPQYF. Complete variable domain (other parts from reference TRBV19 and TRBJ2-3): DGGITQSPKYLFRKEGQNVTLSCEQNLNHDAMYWYRQDPGQGLRLIYYSQIVNDFQKGDIAEGYSVSREKKESFPLTVTSAQKNPTAFYLCASSRASGRNTPQYFGPGTRLTVL.

This clonotype has at least ten counts. The rearrangement uses TRBV27 and TRBJ2-6; a possible D gene is TRBD1 (6 bases). The V and J ends lost 3 bases and 2 bases respectively, with 14 bases between them. The CDR3 length is 17 residues. Germline loops: CDR1 MNHEY, CDR2 SMNVEV (reference sequence). The CDR3 DNA follows: TGTGCCAGCAGTTTCGCAGGGGACCCTCCTGGGGCCAACGTCCTGACTTTC. This sequence encodes CASSFAGDPPGANVLTF.

The V gene is TRBV12-5, the J gene TRBJ1-3, with a weak D call TRBD1 (5 bases). V lost 6 bases to trimming and J lost 3 bases, with 9 bases between them. The CDR3 totals 13 residues. Germline lookup yields CDR1 LGHNT and CDR2 FRNRAP. The CDR3 protein is CASGRDGGNTIYF. The CDR3 DNA sequence: TGTGCTAGTGGCCGGGACGGTGGAAACACCATATATTTT.

The V and J genes are TRBV7-8 and TRBJ2-7; D is possibly TRBD1 or TRBD2 (5 bases each). V was cut by 5 bases and J by 4 bases, with 12 bases left in between. Germline CDR1 is SGHVS and CDR2 is FQNEAQ. This CDR3 spans 13 amino acids. The CDR3: CASSGRDGYEQYF. The CDR3 nucleotides read TGTGCCAGCAGCGGCCGGGACGGTTACGAGCAGTACTTC.